This T cell receptor (beta chain) was sequenced for a study of immune cell composition in non-small cell lung cancer. As regards this clone: Its specificity is not known.

Study results and limitations: Clones >0.5% enriched in tumour were rarer in adenocarcinoma (around 35%) than squamous (about 80%).

There are 16 residues in the CDR3. The trim removed 3 bases at V and 5 bases at J, leaving 11 bases unmatched. Germline CDR1 reads SGHRS; CDR2 reads YFSETQ. Repertoires were generated with immunoSEQ multiplex PCR, while TCRdb's copy carries only in-frame clones and drops some. The sample includes over 4,000 clones, under 85% seen only once; the top ten take over 9.5%. The sequence was obtained from a human donor with non-small cell lung cancer. Source material: lung tumor tissue. The V and J genes are TRBV5-1 and TRBJ2-3, with 8 bases fitting TRBD2. CDR3 amino acids: CASSWGSGRWEDTQYF. The CDR3 nucleotides are TGCGCCAGCAGCTGGGGCAGCGGGAGATGGGAAGATACGCAGTATTTT.